This passage covers 29 T cell receptor beta chains from one sample sequenced in a study of early T cells in non-severe SARS-CoV-2 infection. One entry per CDR3 protein, called by TCRdb with MiXCR from the 5' RACE reads. The data show tens of thousands of distinct CDR3 sequences, with approximately 6.1% seen just once and around 3.3% held by the top ten. The source was whole blood, collected at baseline. These receptors were collected from an adult who was a healthcare worker with PCR-confirmed SARS-CoV-2 infection or an uninfected control (not recorded which).

There are many counts of this clonotype. This sequence joins TRBV14 and TRBJ2-3; 7 nucleotides agree with TRBD2. V trimming: 2 bases; J trimming: 9 bases; junction bases outside the gene matches: 8. The CDR3 spans 14 residues. CDR1 SGHDN and CDR2 FVKESK come from the germline V gene. The CDR3 loop reads CASSQRRLAVTQYF. In DNA form, the CDR3 reads TGTGCCAGCAGCCAAAGGAGACTAGCTGTGACGCAGTATTTT.

This clonotype was seen only a few times. This chain connects TRBV29-1 to TRBJ1-1; 7 nucleotides match TRBD1. V dropped 7 bases and J dropped 0; count of bases not matched to a gene: 2. Germline CDR1 and CDR2: SQVTM and ANQGSEA. This CDR3 spans 12 amino acids. The CDR3 nucleotides are TGCAGCGGGGGACAGATGAACACTGAAGCTTTCTTT. Translated, it gives CSGGQMNTEAFF.

The chain recombines TRBV28 with TRBJ2-3; TRBD1 matches at 7 bases. From germline, CDR1 is MDHEN and CDR2 SYDVKM. This CDR3 spans 16 amino acids. The junction had 17 bases not matched to a gene; V was cut back by 8 bases and J by 6 bases. The chain's CDR3 is CASLPGSQDRPDTQYF. For the CDR3, the DNA is TGTGCCAGCCTACCGGGTTCCCAGGACAGGCCGGATACGCAGTATTTT. The full variable domain, completed using reference TRBV28 and TRBJ2-3, is DVKVTQSSRYLVKRTGEKVFLECVQDMDHENMFWYRQDPGLGLRLIYFSYDVKMKEKGDIPEGYSVSREKKERFSLILESASTNQTSMYLCASLPGSQDRPDTQYFGPGTRLTVL.

This clonotype came up many times. This chain connects TRBV28 to TRBJ1-2; no clear D. The CDR3 is 14 amino acids. V was trimmed by 5 bases and J by 6 bases, leaving 16 bases between them. Germline loops: CDR1 MDHEN, CDR2 SYDVKM. This chain's CDR3 is CASSLIDGLNGYTF. CDR3 DNA sequence: TGTGCCAGCAGTCTCATCGACGGGCTGAATGGCTACACCTTC.

This clonotype was counted between two and nine times. One end of the junction varies from germline; a read error may be responsible. The chain has TRBV7-2 and TRBJ1-3, with D hard to call. In germline, CDR1 is SGHTA, CDR2 FQGNSA. This CDR3 comprises 15 residues. Here the CDR3 reads CASSFDQSSENTIYF. Here the CDR3 DNA reads TGTGCCAGCAGCTTTGACCAGAGCTCTGAAAACACCATATATTTT. The entire variable domain, with the rest obtained from reference TRBV7-2 and TRBJ1-3, is as follows: GAGVSQSPSNKVTEKGKDVELRCDPISGHTALYWYRQSLGQGLEFLIYFQGNSAPDKSGLPSDRFSAERTGGSVSTLTIQRTQQEDSAVYLCASSFDQSSENTIYFGEGSWLTVV.

This clonotype was seen repeatedly, ten times or more. The CDR3: CASSKVSQNNEQFF. For the CDR3, the DNA is TGTGCCAGCAGCAAAGTTAGCCAGAACAATGAGCAGTTCTTC. The J gene is TRBJ2-1, the V gene TRBV21-1. TRBV21-1 represents a pseudogene. The CDR3 spans 14 residues.

This rearrangement joins TRBV5-1 to TRBJ2-7; maybe TRBD1 (5 bases). Germline CDR1 reads SGHRS; CDR2 reads YFSETQ. This CDR3 spans 16 amino acids. Trimming took 0 bases from V and 2 from J, leaving 15 bases between them. CDR3 region: CASSLAFMSGPYEQYF. The DNA for the CDR3 is TGCGCCAGCAGCTTGGCCTTTATGTCAGGGCCCTACGAGCAGTACTTC.

This clonotype was counted ten times or more. The chain has TRBV6-1 and TRBJ2-2, with TRBD1 matching over 10 bases. The CDR3 loop spans 15 amino acids. Germline CDR1 and CDR2: MNHNS and SASEGT. The trim removed 10 bases at V and 4 bases at J, leaving 9 bases unmatched. The CDR3 here is CATSRQGAGTGELFF. The DNA for the CDR3 is TGTGCCACCTCAAGACAGGGGGCAGGCACCGGGGAGCTGTTTTTT.

The table lists this clonotype with many counts. This chain joins TRBV2 and TRBJ1-2; D is uncertain. V was cut by 2 bases and J by 14 bases, with 12 bases left in between. The CDR3 sequence is 11 residues long. Germline V gene sequence: CDR1 SNHLY, CDR2 FYNNEI. CDR3 bases: TGTGCCAGCAGTGAATCAGGAAGAGGGACCTTC. This translates into CASSESGRGTF.

This clonotype came up many times. The V gene is TRBV4-3, the J gene TRBJ2-3; 8 nucleotides line up with TRBD1. V gave up 4 bases and J gave up 4 bases; unmatched junction bases: 4. Germline V gives CDR1 LGHNA, CDR2 YSLEER. The CDR3 is 14 amino acids. The CDR3 reads CASSPGQEADTQYF. The CDR3 coding sequence is TGCGCCAGCAGCCCGGGACAGGAGGCAGATACGCAGTATTTT.

This chain uses TRBV29-1 with TRBJ1-2, with D possibly TRBD1 on 5 matching bases. Trimming shortened V by 2 bases and J by 8 bases, and 12 bases separated the two germline ends. The CDR3 runs 12 residues. The germline gives CDR1 SQVTM, CDR2 ANQGSEA. This CDR3 reads CSVESRGEGYTF. For the CDR3, the DNA is TGCAGCGTTGAATCGAGAGGGGAAGGCTACACCTTC. Variable domain in full (rest from reference TRBV29-1 and TRBJ1-2): SAVISQKPSRDICQRGTSLTIQCQVDSQVTMMFWYRQQPGQSLTLIATANQGSEATYESGFVIDKFPISRPNLTFSTLTVSNMSPEDSSIYLCSVESRGEGYTFGSGTRLTVV.

The chain uses TRBV7-2 and TRBJ1-1, with D possibly being TRBD1 (5 bases). CDR1 and CDR2 from the germline V gene are SGHTA and FQGNSA. This CDR3 comprises 14 residues. Trimming stripped 1 base from V and 4 bases from J, with 10 bases between. CDR3 sequence: CASSLGRVATEAFF. Here the CDR3 DNA reads TGTGCCAGCAGCTTAGGCAGGGTCGCCACTGAAGCTTTCTTT.

This clonotype showed up many times. The chain recombines TRBV6-1 with TRBJ2-7; maybe TRBD2 (5 bases). V shed 6 bases and J shed 5 bases, with 11 bases lying between them. This CDR3 has 12 residues. Looked up from germline, CDR1 is MNHNS and CDR2 is SASEGT. As DNA, the CDR3 is TGTGCCAGCAGCCCGGGATTCGACGAGCAGTACTTC. This encodes CASSPGFDEQYF.

V usage is TRBV18 and J usage is TRBJ2-2, with D perhaps TRBD1 or TRBD2 (6 bases each). Germline V gene sequence: CDR1 KGHSH, CDR2 LQKENI. CDR3 length: 16 amino acids. V lost 3 bases to trimming and J lost 6 bases, with 17 bases between them. In DNA form, the CDR3 reads TGTGCCAGCTCACCCAGCAGCTCCGGGGGCTCCGGGGAGCTGTTTTTT. This gives the protein CASSPSSSGGSGELFF.

This clonotype was detected ten times or more. The chain combines TRBV7-7 with TRBJ2-1; 11 bases map to TRBD2. Germline CDR1 and CDR2: SSHAT and FNYEAQ (reference sequence). V gave up 5 bases and J gave up 1 base; unmatched junction bases: 7. The CDR3 loop spans 17 amino acids. As DNA, the CDR3 is TGTGCCAGCAGCCCGACTAGCGGGATGTCTTCCTACAATGAGCAGTTCTTC. It codes for CASSPTSGMSSYNEQFF.

In its sample, this clonotype was seen many times. The rearrangement joins TRBV28 to TRBJ2-1, with 7 nucleotides matching TRBD2. J was trimmed by 0 bases and V by 7 bases; bases with no gene match: 12. The germline V gene has CDR1 MDHEN and CDR2 SYDVKM. The CDR3 runs 17 residues. CDR3 nucleotides: TGTGCCAGCACCCCACTTCTAGCGGCCAGCTCCTACAATGAGCAGTTCTTC. It yields the protein CASTPLLAASSYNEQFF.

This clonotype was picked up many times. This chain connects TRBV5-1 to TRBJ1-1, with 7 bases that match TRBD1. Germline trimming cut 0 bases from V and 7 bases from J; bases unmatched to any gene: 6. The CDR3 is made up of 14 amino acids. Germline V lookup: CDR1 SGHRS, CDR2 YFSETQ. As DNA, the CDR3 is TGCGCCAGCAGCTTGGATCAGGGGGGTTTTGAAGCTTTCTTT. The encoded protein is CASSLDQGGFEAFF.

V gene TRBV28 combines with J gene TRBJ2-7, with 9 positions matching TRBD2. This CDR3 comprises 15 residues. In germline, CDR1 is MDHEN, CDR2 SYDVKM. After removal of 7 bases from V and 2 bases from J, the junction contained 9 bases not matched to a gene. CDR3 in DNA: TGTGCCAGCATCCCCGGGGCGGGAGGGCCCTACGAGCAGTACTTC. Protein: CASIPGAGGPYEQYF. The full variable domain, rest sourced from reference TRBV28 and TRBJ2-7, is DVKVTQSSRYLVKRTGEKVFLECVQDMDHENMFWYRQDPGLGLRLIYFSYDVKMKEKGDIPEGYSVSREKKERFSLILESASTNQTSMYLCASIPGAGGPYEQYFGPGTRLTVT.

This clonotype was detected many times. The chain uses TRBV18 and TRBJ2-7; TRBD1 matches at 8 bases. The length of the CDR3 is 16 residues. J lost 1 base, V lost 4 bases, and 9 bases had no gene match. The germline gives CDR1 KGHSH, CDR2 LQKENI. CDR3 bases: TGTGCCAGCTCACTTGGGACAGGTTACCCATCCTACGAGCAGTACTTC. Its protein product is CASSLGTGYPSYEQYF.

This clonotype was detected many times. The rearrangement links TRBV20-1 to TRBJ2-5, with TRBD2 as a possible D gene (6 bases). This CDR3 comprises 13 residues. Germline assignment: CDR1 DFQATT and CDR2 SNEGSKA (reference sequence). V was pared by 6 bases and J by 5 bases, with 16 bases between. CDR3 region: CSARWGVMETQYF. In DNA, the CDR3 is TGCAGTGCCCGATGGGGGGTAATGGAGACCCAGTACTTC.

This clonotype was picked up many times. J is TRBJ1-5 and V is TRBV20-1, with D hard to call. The germline gives CDR1 DFQATT, CDR2 SNEGSKA (reference sequence). V lost 3 bases to trimming and J lost 0 bases, with 15 bases between them. This CDR3 contains 16 residues. This chain's CDR3 is CSASTDTSDSNQPQHF. The CDR3 DNA sequence: TGCAGTGCTAGTACAGATACGAGCGATAGCAATCAGCCCCAGCATTTT.

This clonotype was observed at least ten times. This clone may be a read error of a much larger clone one base away. The chain links TRBV18 to TRBJ2-3; no clear D gene. V lost 5 bases to trimming and J lost 0 bases, with 3 bases between them. The CDR3 loop spans 12 amino acids. CDR1 KGHSH and CDR2 LQKENI come from the germline V gene. The CDR3 sequence: CASSTSTDTQYF. In DNA, the CDR3 is TGTGCCAGCTCAACAAGCACAGATACGCAGTATTTT.

This clonotype has at least ten counts. The chain has TRBV27 and TRBJ2-7; 10 bases align to TRBD1. V lost 4 bases, J lost 1 base, and 4 bases stayed unmatched. CDR1 is MNHEY, CDR2 SMNVEV, per germline (reference sequence). This CDR3 is 15 amino acids long. The CDR3 DNA sequence: TGTGCCAGCAGTTCACCGGGACAGGGGTCCTACGAGCAGTACTTC. Translating it yields CASSSPGQGSYEQYF.

The table lists this clonotype with many counts. V is TRBV5-1 and J is TRBJ2-7, with 9 bases that match TRBD1. Germline loops: CDR1 SGHRS, CDR2 YFSETQ. V lost 4 bases and J lost 2; bases outside the gene matches: 10. This CDR3 is built from 16 residues. The CDR3 reads CASSRGRDRVTYEQYF. DNA for the CDR3: TGCGCCAGCAGCCGGGGCCGGGACAGGGTCACCTACGAGCAGTACTTC.

The CDR3 spells CASNAGSAYEQYF. Written as DNA, the CDR3 is TGCGCCAGCAACGCCGGGAGCGCCTACGAGCAGTACTTC. The genes are TRBV5-1 and TRBJ2-7, with D perhaps matching TRBD2 (6 bases). The V gene lost 6 bases and the J gene lost 2 bases, with 12 bases spanning the gap. Per germline, CDR1 SGHRS and CDR2 YFSETQ. The CDR3 totals 13 residues. The full variable domain, in which reference TRBV5-1 and TRBJ2-7 provide the parts outside the CDR3, is KAGVTQTPRYLIKTRGQQVTLSCSPISGHRSVSWYQQTPGQGLQFLFEYFSETQRNKGNFPGRFSGRQFSNSRSEMNVSTLELGDSALYLCASNAGSAYEQYFGPGTRLTVT.

This clonotype was observed many times. This chain joins TRBV11-3 and TRBJ2-7; TRBD1 matches 10 bases. V lost 8 bases and J lost 4; bases outside the gene matches: 8. Germline assignment: CDR1 SGHNT and CDR2 YENEEA. The CDR3 loop spans 14 amino acids. The CDR3 bases are TGTGCCAGCGCCGCCGGGACAGGGGCTTACGAGCAGTACTTC. Protein: CASAAGTGAYEQYF. Full variable domain (outside the CDR3, taken from reference TRBV11-3 and TRBJ2-7): EAGVVQSPRYKIIEKKQPVAFWCNPISGHNTLYWYLQNLGQGPELLIRYENEEAVDDSQLPKDRFSAERLKGVDSTLKIQPAELGDSAVYLCASAAGTGAYEQYFGPGTRLTVT.

This clonotype was seen more than once but under ten times. The genes are TRBV2 and TRBJ2-3; no definite D call. The CDR3 extends over 13 amino acids. Trimming took off 8 bases at V and 0 bases at J, with 9 bases between the two ends. Germline lookup yields CDR1 SNHLY and CDR2 FYNNEI. CDR3 DNA: TGTGCCAGCGGGTGGCGGAGCACAGATACGCAGTATTTT. Its protein is CASGWRSTDTQYF.

In its sample, this clonotype was seen many times. This chain joins TRBV12-3 or TRBV12-4 and TRBJ2-3; D is undetermined. The CDR3 length is 13 residues. Between the trimmed V and J ends, which lost 5 bases and 0 bases, there was a span of 6 bases. For the CDR3, the DNA is TGTGCCAGCAGTCAGTCTAGCACAGATACGCAGTATTTT. Translation: CASSQSSTDTQYF.

This clonotype was detected many times. This chain connects TRBV6-2 or TRBV6-3 to TRBJ2-2, with D perhaps TRBD2 (5 bases). The CDR3 length is 16 residues. With 5 bases removed from V and 2 bases from J, the gap between germline ends came to 15 bases. CDR1 and CDR2 from the germline V gene are MNHEY and SVGEGT. DNA of the CDR3: TGTGCCAGCAGTCCCGGACGGACTTTCAACACCGGGGAGCTGTTTTTT. Amino acids: CASSPGRTFNTGELFF.